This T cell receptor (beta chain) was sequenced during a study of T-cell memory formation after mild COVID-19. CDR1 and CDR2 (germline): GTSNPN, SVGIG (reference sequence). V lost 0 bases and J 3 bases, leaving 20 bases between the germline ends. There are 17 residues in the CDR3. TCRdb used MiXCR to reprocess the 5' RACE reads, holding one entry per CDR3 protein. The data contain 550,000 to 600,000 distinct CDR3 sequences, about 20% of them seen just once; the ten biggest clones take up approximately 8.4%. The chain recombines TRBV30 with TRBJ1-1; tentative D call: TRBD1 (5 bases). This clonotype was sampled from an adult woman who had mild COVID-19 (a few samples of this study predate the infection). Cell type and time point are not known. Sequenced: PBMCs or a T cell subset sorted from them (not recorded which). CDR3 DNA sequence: TGTGCCTGGAGTGTACTGAGCACCAGGGCACGGTACACTGAAGCTTTCTTT. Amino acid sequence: CAWSVLSTRARYTEAFF.